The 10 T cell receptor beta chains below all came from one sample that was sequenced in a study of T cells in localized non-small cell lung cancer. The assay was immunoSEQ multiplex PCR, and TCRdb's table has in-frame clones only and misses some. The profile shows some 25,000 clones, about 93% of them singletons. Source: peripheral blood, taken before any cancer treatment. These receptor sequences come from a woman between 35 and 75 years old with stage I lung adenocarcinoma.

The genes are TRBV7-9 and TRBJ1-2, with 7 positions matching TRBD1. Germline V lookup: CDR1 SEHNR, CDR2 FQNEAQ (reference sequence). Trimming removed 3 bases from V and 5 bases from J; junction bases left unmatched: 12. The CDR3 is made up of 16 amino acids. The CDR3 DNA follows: TGTGCCAGCAGCTTTGGGACAGCGATCTTACCTTATGGCTACACCTTC. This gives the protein CASSFGTAILPYGYTF.

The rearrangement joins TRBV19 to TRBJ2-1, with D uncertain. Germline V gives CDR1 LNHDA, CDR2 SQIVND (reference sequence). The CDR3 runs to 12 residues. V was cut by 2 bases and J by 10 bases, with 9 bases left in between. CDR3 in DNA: TGTGCCAGTAGTATAAGGCCTCTGGAGCAGTTCTTC. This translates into CASSIRPLEQFF.

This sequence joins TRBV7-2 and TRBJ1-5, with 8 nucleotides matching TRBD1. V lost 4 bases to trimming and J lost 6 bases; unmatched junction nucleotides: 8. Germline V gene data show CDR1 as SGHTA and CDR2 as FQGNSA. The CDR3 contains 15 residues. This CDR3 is CASSSQGGLSQPQHF. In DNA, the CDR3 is TGTGCCAGCAGCTCACAGGGGGGCCTAAGTCAGCCCCAGCATTTT.

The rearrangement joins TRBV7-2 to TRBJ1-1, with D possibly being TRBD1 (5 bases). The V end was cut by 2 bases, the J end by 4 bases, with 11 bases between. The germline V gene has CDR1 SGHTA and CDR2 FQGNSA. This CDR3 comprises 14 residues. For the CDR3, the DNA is TGTGCCAGCAGCTTATCGGGACCCTCCACTGAAGCTTTCTTT. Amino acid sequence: CASSLSGPSTEAFF.

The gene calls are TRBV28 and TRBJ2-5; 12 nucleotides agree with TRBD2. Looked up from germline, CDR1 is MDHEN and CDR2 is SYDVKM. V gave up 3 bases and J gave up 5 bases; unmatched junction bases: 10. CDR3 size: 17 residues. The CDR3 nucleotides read TGTGCCAGCAGTTTGACTCTAGCGGGAGGGCCCATGGAGACCCAGTACTTC. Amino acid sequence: CASSLTLAGGPMETQYF.

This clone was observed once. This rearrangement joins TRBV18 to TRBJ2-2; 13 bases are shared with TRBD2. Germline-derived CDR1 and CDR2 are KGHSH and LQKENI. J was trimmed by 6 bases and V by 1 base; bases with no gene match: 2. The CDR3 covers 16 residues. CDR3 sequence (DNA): TGTGCCAGCTCACCACGACTAGCGGGGGGAGCCGGGGAGCTGTTTTTT. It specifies CASSPRLAGGAGELFF.

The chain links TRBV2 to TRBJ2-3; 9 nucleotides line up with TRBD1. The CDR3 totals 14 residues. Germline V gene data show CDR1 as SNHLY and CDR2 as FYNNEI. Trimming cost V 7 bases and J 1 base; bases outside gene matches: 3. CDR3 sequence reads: CASIRTGGTDTQYF. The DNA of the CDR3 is TGTGCCAGCATCAGGACAGGGGGCACAGATACGCAGTATTTT.

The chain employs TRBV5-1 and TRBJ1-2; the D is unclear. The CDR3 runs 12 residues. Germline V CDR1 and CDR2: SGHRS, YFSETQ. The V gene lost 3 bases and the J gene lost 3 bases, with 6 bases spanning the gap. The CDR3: CASSWFYYGYTF. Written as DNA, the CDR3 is TGCGCCAGCAGCTGGTTTTACTATGGCTACACCTTC. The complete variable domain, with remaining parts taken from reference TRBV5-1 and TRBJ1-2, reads KAGVTQTPRYLIKTRGQQVTLSCSPISGHRSVSWYQQTPGQGLQFLFEYFSETQRNKGNFPGRFSGRQFSNSRSEMNVSTLELGDSALYLCASSWFYYGYTFGSGTRLTVV.

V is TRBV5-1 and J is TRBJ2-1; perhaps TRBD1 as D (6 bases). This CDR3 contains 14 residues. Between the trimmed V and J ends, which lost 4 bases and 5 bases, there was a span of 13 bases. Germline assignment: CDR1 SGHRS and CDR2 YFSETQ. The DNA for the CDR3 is TGCGCCAGCAGCGGGGGCCCTGGGGACAATGAGCAGTTCTTC. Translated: CASSGGPGDNEQFF.

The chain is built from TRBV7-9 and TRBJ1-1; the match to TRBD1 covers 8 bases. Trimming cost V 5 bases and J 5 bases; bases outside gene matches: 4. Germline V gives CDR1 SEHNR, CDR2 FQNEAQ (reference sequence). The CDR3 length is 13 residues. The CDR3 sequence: CASSGTGGTEAFF. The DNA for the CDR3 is TGTGCCAGCAGCGGTACAGGGGGTACTGAAGCTTTCTTT.